Listed below are T cell receptor beta chains from one sample, sequenced in a study of blood T cell repertoires in COVID-19. Only in-frame clones appear in the TCRdb table, and some are missing; sequencing was by immunoSEQ multiplex PCR. The sample shows fewer than 300,000 clones, 86% of them seen only once. Source material: peripheral blood. These receptors originate from a man aged 50 or older with COVID-19, enrolled during active disease. CDR3s include the opening cysteine and the closing phenylalanine or tryptophan. D genes are given only for firm matches. Some rows mark clone size as missing; the rest say once, few, many or name a class of expanded clone.

>-|TRBV19|-|TRBJ1-5
CASSIGGDRQPQHF
>-|TRBV19|-|TRBJ1-2
CASSGAGETYGYTF
>-|TRBV19|-|TRBJ2-6
CASRGTGANVLTF
>-|TRBV10-3|-|TRBJ1-1
CAISEARQLNTEAFF
>once|TRBV19|TRBD1|TRBJ1-5
CASSQGQGRGQPQHF
>-|TRBV5-1|-|TRBJ2-7
CASSSSTGRGSYEQYF
>-|TRBV28|-|TRBJ2-1
CASSPGLESNYNEQFF
>-|TRBV30|-|TRBJ1-4
CAWSADSWDEKLFF
>-|TRBV7-3|TRBD2|TRBJ2-1
CASSSGLAANNEQFF
>few|TRBV3-1/TRBV3-2|-|TRBJ2-7
CASSQSPGMRTSSYEQYF
>-|TRBV6-2/TRBV6-3|-|TRBJ1-2
CASSYLRKNYGYTF
>-|TRBV19|TRBD1|TRBJ1-3
CASSSPGDRGGNTIYF
>-|TRBV7-8|-|TRBJ2-7
CASSFGGPVQYF
>-|TRBV9|TRBD1|TRBJ2-3
CASSVAWTGGPDTQYF
>-|TRBV28|TRBD1|TRBJ1-2
CASSSTGGLYGYTF
>-|TRBV7-9|TRBD1|TRBJ2-7
CASSSGQGIHEQYF
>-|TRBV6-5|TRBD2|TRBJ2-7
CASTSGSSYEQYF
>once|TRBV6-5|TRBD1|TRBJ1-1
CACRTGAEAFF
>-|TRBV2|-|TRBJ2-1
CASSEWGAAIYNEQFF
>-|TRBV7-8|TRBD1|TRBJ2-2
CASSLQTGTGELFF
>-|TRBV29-1|TRBD2|TRBJ2-1
CSARDYSKAYNEQFF
>-|TRBV5-6|-|TRBJ1-1
CASSLGTVNTEAFF
>-|TRBV27|TRBD2|TRBJ2-1
CASSLASGSYNEQFF
>-|TRBV2|-|TRBJ2-2
CASSPGQGGTGELFF
>-|TRBV14|TRBD1|TRBJ1-4
CASRFTGGEKLFF
>-|TRBV10-3|-|TRBJ2-7
CAISVSGNHEQYF
>-|TRBV27|TRBD1|TRBJ2-2
CASTRQGSGGELFF
>-|TRBV19|TRBD1|TRBJ2-7
CASSIAQGASYEQYF
>-|TRBV6-5|-|TRBJ2-1
CASSYALSYNEQFF
>-|TRBV6-2/TRBV6-3|-|TRBJ2-7
CASSYDENGSYEQYF
>-|TRBV2|TRBD1|TRBJ1-5
CASSGQGRYQPQHF
>-|TRBV9|TRBD1|TRBJ1-6
CASSVGGTVTSPLHF
>-|TRBV5-1|TRBD2|TRBJ2-5
CASSRSSGDQETQYF
>few|TRBV19|TRBD1|TRBJ1-2
CASSARTGDTVIPYGYTF
>once|TRBV11-2|-|TRBJ1-4
CASSTQDGIGLFF
>-|TRBV19|-|TRBJ1-1
CASTNGQGGMNTEAFF
>-|TRBV7-2|TRBD2|TRBJ2-1
CASSSLAGVNEQFF
>-|TRBV2|-|TRBJ1-4
CASLGGASNEKLFF
>-|TRBV5-1|-|TRBJ1-1
CASSLVSRSEVMNTEAFF
>-|TRBV11-2|-|TRBJ1-1
CASSFSSDGSGNTEAFF
>-|TRBV21-1|-|TRBJ2-1
CASSRGGWVNEQFF
>-|TRBV12-3/TRBV12-4|TRBD2|TRBJ2-7
CASSLSGSPEQYF
>-|TRBV27|TRBD2|TRBJ2-2
CASSFLGLAGDRTGELFF
>-|TRBV6-5|TRBD1|TRBJ1-5
CASSLGQGNQPQHF
>few|TRBV19|-|TRBJ1-5
CASSIQGGVQPQHF
>-|TRBV5-5|TRBD1|TRBJ1-4
CASSSQGDRGEKLFF
>-|TRBV14|TRBD2|TRBJ2-5
CASSPLAGTETQYF
>-|TRBV9|TRBD2|TRBJ2-5
CASSVSGGARETQYF
>-|TRBV12-3/TRBV12-4|-|TRBJ1-5
CASSWASNQPQHF
>-|TRBV15|TRBD1|TRBJ2-5
CATSRSLRTGGAETQYF
>-|TRBV5-6|TRBD1|TRBJ2-7
CASSLPRDSPYEQYF
>-|TRBV11-2|-|TRBJ2-7
CASSLARGLPYEQYF
>-|TRBV2|TRBD1|TRBJ1-4
CARSATGTGAEKLFF
>-|TRBV9|TRBD1|TRBJ2-7
CASSVGDRALYEQYF